This T cell receptor (beta chain) was identified in a study of shared clonotypes between healthy human individuals. The protocol was immunoSEQ multiplex PCR, while the TCRdb copy is restricted to in-frame clones and leaves out a portion. The sample lists some 1,600,000 clones, nearly 99% occurring once. Germline CDR1 ENHRY, CDR2 SYGVKD. With V trimmed by 3 bases and J by 7 bases, 6 bases remained unmatched. The CDR3 has 15 residues. The chain couples TRBV10-3 to TRBJ2-1; TRBD1 agrees at 10 bases. Sequenced: naive CD4+ T cells sorted from blood. As to subset: CD45RA+ positively selected. The clonotype was recovered from a man aged 30 to 39 in good health. The CDR3 DNA is TGTGCCATCAGTGAAACCCGGGACAGGGGAAATGAGCAGTTCTTC. It specifies CAISETRDRGNEQFF.